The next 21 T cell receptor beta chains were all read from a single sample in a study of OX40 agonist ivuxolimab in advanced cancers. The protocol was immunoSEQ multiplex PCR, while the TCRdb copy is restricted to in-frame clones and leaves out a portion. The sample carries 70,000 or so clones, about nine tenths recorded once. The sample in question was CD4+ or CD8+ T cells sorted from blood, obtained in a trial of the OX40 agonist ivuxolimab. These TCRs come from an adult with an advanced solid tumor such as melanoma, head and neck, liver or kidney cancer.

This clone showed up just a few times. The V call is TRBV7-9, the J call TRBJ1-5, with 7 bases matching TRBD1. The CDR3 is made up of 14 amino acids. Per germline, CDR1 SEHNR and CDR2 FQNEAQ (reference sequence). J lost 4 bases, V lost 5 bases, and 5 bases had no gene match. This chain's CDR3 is CASSLLQGNQPQHF. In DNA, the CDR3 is TGTGCCAGCAGCCTACTACAGGGGAATCAGCCCCAGCATTTT. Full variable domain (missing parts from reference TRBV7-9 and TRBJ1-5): DTGVSQNPRHKITKRGQNVTFRCDPISEHNRLYWYRQTLGQGPEFLTYFQNEAQLEKSRLLSDRFSAERPKGSFSTLEIQRTEQGDSAMYLCASSLLQGNQPQHFGDGTRLSIL.

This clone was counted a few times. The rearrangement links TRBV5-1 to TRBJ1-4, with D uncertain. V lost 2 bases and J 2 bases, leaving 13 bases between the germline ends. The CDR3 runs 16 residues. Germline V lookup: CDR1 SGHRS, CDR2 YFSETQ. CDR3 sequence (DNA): TGCGCCAGCAGCTTACGCCCTTCAGGCACTAATGAAAAACTGTTTTTT. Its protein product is CASSLRPSGTNEKLFF.

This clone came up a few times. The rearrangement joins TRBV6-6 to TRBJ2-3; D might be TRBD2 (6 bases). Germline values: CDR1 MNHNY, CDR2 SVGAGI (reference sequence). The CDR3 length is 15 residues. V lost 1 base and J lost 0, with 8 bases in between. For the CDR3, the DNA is TGTGCCAGCAGTTACTATGGGACTAGCACAGATACGCAGTATTTT. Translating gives CASSYYGTSTDTQYF.

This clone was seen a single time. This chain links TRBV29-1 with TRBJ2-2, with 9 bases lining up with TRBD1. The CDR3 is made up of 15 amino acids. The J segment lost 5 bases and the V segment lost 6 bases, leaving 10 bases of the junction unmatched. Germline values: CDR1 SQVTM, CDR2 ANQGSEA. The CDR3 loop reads CSVETGQGITGELFF. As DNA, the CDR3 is TGCAGCGTCGAGACCGGACAGGGGATAACCGGGGAGCTGTTTTTT.

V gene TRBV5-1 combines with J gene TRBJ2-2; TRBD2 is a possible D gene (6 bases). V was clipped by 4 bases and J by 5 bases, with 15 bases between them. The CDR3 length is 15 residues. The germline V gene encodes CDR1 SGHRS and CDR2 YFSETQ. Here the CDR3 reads CASSPNGGSTGELFF. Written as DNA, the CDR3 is TGCGCCAGCAGCCCGAACGGGGGAAGTACCGGGGAGCTGTTTTTT.

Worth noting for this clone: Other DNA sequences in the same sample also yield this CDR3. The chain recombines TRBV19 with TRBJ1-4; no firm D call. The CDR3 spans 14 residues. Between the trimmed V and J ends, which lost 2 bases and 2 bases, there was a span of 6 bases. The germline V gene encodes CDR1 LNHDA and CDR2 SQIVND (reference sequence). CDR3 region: CASSISRTNEKLFF. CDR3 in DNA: TGTGCCAGTAGTATAAGTCGGACTAATGAAAAACTGTTTTTT.

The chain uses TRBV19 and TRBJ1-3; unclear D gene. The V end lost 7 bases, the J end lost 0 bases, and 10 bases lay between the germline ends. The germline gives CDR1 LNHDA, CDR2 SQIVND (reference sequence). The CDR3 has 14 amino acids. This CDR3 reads CASTPYSSGNTIYF. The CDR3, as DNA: TGTGCCAGTACCCCGTACTCCTCTGGAAACACCATATATTTT. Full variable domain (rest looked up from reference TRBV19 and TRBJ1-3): DGGITQSPKYLFRKEGQNVTLSCEQNLNHDAMYWYRQDPGQGLRLIYYSQIVNDFQKGDIAEGYSVSREKKESFPLTVTSAQKNPTAFYLCASTPYSSGNTIYFGEGSWLTVV.

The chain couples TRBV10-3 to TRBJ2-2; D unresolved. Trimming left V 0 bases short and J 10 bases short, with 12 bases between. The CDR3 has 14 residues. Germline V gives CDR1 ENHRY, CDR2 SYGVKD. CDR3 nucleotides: TGTGCCATCAGTGAGTCTATAGGCCCTGCGGAGCTGTTTTTT. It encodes CAISESIGPAELFF.

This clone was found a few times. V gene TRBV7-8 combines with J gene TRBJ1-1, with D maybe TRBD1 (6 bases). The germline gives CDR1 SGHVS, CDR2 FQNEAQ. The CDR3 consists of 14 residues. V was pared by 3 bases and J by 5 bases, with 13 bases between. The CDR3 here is CASSFSQGRTEAFF. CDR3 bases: TGTGCCAGCAGCTTCTCTCAGGGGCGGACTGAAGCTTTCTTT.

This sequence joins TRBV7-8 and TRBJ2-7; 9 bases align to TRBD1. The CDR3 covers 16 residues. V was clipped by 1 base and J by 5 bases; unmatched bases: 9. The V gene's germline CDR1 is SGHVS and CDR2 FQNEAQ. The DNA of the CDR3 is TGTGCCAGCAGCTTAGGATCGGGACAGGGAAGGCACGAGCAGTACTTC. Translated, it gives CASSLGSGQGRHEQYF.

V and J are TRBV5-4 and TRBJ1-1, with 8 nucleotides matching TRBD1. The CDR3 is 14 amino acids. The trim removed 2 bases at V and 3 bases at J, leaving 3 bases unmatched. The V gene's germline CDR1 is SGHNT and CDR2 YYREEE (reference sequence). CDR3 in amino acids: CASSLRQGHTEAFF. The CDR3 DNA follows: TGTGCCAGCAGCTTACGACAGGGGCACACTGAAGCTTTCTTT.

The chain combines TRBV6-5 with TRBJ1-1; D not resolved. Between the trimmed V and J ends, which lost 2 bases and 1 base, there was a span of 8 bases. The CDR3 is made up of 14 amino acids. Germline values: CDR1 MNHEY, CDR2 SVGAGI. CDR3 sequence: CASSYGEGNTEAFF. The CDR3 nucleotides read TGTGCCAGCAGTTACGGGGAAGGGAACACTGAAGCTTTCTTT.

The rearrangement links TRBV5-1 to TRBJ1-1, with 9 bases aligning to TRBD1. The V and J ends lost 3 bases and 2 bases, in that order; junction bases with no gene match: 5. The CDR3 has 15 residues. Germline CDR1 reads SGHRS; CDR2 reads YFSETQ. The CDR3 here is CASSSGQGSNTEAFF. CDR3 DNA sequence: TGCGCCAGCAGCTCGGGACAGGGATCTAACACTGAAGCTTTCTTT. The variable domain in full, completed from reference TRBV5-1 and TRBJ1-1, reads KAGVTQTPRYLIKTRGQQVTLSCSPISGHRSVSWYQQTPGQGLQFLFEYFSETQRNKGNFPGRFSGRQFSNSRSEMNVSTLELGDSALYLCASSSGQGSNTEAFFGQGTRLTVV.

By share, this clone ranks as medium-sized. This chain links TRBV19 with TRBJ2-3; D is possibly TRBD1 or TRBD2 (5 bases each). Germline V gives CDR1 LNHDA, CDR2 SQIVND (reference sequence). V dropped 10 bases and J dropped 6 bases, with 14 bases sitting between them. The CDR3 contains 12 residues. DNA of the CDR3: TGTGCCACCGAAGCAGGGACGGATACGCAGTATTTT. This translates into CATEAGTDTQYF.

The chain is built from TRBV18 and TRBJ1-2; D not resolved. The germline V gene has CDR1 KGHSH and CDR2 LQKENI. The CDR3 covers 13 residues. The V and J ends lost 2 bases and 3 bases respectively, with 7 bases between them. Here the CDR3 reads CASSPAGDYGYTF. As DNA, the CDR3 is TGTGCCAGCTCACCAGCTGGTGACTATGGCTACACCTTC.

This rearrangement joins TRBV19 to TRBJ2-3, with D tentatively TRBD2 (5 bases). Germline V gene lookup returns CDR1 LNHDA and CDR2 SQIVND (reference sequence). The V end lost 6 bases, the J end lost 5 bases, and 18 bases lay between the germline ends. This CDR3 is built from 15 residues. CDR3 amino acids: CASSLPSPGRDTQYF. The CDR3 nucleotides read TGTGCCAGTAGCTTGCCCTCCCCGGGAAGAGATACGCAGTATTTT.

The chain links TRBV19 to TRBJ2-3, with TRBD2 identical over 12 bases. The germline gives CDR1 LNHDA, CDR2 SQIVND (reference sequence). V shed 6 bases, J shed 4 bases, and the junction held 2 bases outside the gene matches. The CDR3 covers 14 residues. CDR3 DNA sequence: TGTGCCAGTAGACTAGCGGGAGGATCAGATACGCAGTATTTT. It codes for CASRLAGGSDTQYF.

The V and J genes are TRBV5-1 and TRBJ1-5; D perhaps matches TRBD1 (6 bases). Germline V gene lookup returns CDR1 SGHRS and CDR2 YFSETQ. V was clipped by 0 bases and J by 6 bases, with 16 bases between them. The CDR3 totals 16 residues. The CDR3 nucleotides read TGCGCCAGCAGCTTGGATTCGGCAGGGGCAAGTCAGCCCCAGCATTTT. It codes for CASSLDSAGASQPQHF.

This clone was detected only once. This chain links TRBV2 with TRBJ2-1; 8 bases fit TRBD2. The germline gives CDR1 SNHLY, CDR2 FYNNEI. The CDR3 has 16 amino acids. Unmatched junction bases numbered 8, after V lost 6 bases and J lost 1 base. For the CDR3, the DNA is TGTGCCAGCAGCCCCGATACTAGCGGATCCTACAATGAGCAGTTCTTC. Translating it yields CASSPDTSGSYNEQFF. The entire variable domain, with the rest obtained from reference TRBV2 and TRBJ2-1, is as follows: EPEVTQTPSHQVTQMGQEVILRCVPISNHLYFYWYRQILGQKVEFLVSFYNNEISEKSEIFDDQFSVERPDGSNFTLKIRSTKLEDSAMYFCASSPDTSGSYNEQFFGPGTRLTVL.

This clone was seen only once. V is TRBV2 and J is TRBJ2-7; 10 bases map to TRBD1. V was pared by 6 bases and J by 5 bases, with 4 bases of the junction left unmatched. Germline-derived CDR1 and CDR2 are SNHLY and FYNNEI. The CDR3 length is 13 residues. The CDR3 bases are TGTGCCAGCAGGACAGGGGGCTCGGACGAGCAGTACTTC. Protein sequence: CASRTGGSDEQYF. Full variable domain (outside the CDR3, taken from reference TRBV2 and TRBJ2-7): EPEVTQTPSHQVTQMGQEVILRCVPISNHLYFYWYRQILGQKVEFLVSFYNNEISEKSEIFDDQFSVERPDGSNFTLKIRSTKLEDSAMYFCASRTGGSDEQYFGPGTRLTVT.

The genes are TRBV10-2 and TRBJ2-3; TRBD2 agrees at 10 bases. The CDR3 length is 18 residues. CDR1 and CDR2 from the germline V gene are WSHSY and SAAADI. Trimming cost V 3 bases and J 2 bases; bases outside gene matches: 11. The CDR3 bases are TGCGCCAGCAGTGACCTTATTCTAGCGGGGGTTTCCACAGATACGCAGTATTTT. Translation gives CASSDLILAGVSTDTQYF.